The present entry profiles one TCR beta chain with its context. This entry belongs to a study of shared clonotypes between healthy human individuals. Study in general: Each donor contributed plates that comprised three CD4 naive, three CD4 memory, two CD8 naive and one CD8 memory.

The V end lost 3 bases, the J end lost 13 bases, and 13 bases lay between the germline ends. The length of the CDR3 is 11 residues. Germline CDR1 and CDR2: GTSNPN and SVGIG (reference sequence). Assay: immunoSEQ multiplex PCR; the TCRdb copy retains only in-frame clones and omits some. This table has about 1 million clones, roughly 80% appearing once. Donation came from healthy HIV-negative adults that had no recent acute infections or vaccinations. The V gene is TRBV30, the J gene TRBJ2-1; D unresolved. The sequence was obtained from a man between 18 and 29 years old in good health. The sequenced sample was memory CD4+ T cells sorted from blood. Subset denoted: CD45RA-negative fraction. The CDR3 sequence: CAWSLLQLQFF. In DNA, the CDR3 is TGTGCCTGGAGCCTTCTTCAGCTACAGTTCTTC.